One and the same sample provided the 27 T cell receptor beta chains below, sequenced in a study of cytomegalovirus exposure and HLA in healthy donors. It was with 60 Vbeta and 13 Jbeta primers that the PCR ran. Some clones are missing from TCRdb's copy, which holds only in-frame ones; the method was immunoSEQ multiplex PCR. The data hold about 110,000 clones, with roughly 83% observed a single time. Material for sequencing was PBMCs. These receptors were taken from a young woman in good health and CMV-seropositive.

V usage is TRBV4-1 and J usage is TRBJ2-5; 7 positions agree with TRBD2. Germline V gives CDR1 MGHRA, CDR2 YSYEKL. The CDR3 has 14 amino acids. V was pared by 5 bases and J by 5 bases, with 8 bases of the junction left unmatched. CDR3: CASSASGEGETQYF. The CDR3 coding sequence is TGCGCCAGCAGCGCGAGCGGGGAAGGGGAGACCCAGTACTTC.

The chain has TRBV28 and TRBJ2-7; 9 nucleotides align to TRBD1. CDR1 and CDR2 (germline): MDHEN, SYDVKM. After removal of 6 bases from V and 0 bases from J, the junction contained 9 bases not matched to a gene. CDR3 size: 16 residues. This CDR3 is CASRPYRGRSSYEQYF. CDR3 DNA: TGTGCCAGCAGGCCTTACAGGGGGCGAAGCTCCTACGAGCAGTACTTC.

This sequence joins TRBV2 and TRBJ1-5, with 8 bases aligning to TRBD1. The V and J ends lost 7 bases and 2 bases, in that order; junction bases with no gene match: 4. The germline gives CDR1 SNHLY, CDR2 FYNNEI. The CDR3 sequence is 14 residues long. The CDR3 DNA reads as TGTGCCAGCAATCCGGGACAGGGCAATCAGCCCCAGCATTTT. This translates into CASNPGQGNQPQHF. The full variable domain, its missing parts supplied by reference TRBV2 and TRBJ1-5, is EPEVTQTPSHQVTQMGQEVILRCVPISNHLYFYWYRQILGQKVEFLVSFYNNEISEKSEIFDDQFSVERPDGSNFTLKIRSTKLEDSAMYFCASNPGQGNQPQHFGDGTRLSIL.

In this sample, this clone turned up a few times. The rearrangement uses TRBV19 and TRBJ2-7, with 10 bases identical to TRBD2. Germline assignment: CDR1 LNHDA and CDR2 SQIVND (reference sequence). V was clipped by 4 bases and J by 4 bases; unmatched bases: 10. The CDR3 is made up of 16 amino acids. The CDR3 protein is CASSRRAGGIIYEQYF. The CDR3 DNA is TGTGCCAGTAGTAGACGAGCGGGAGGGATTATTTACGAGCAGTACTTC.

The chain joins TRBV13 to TRBJ2-2, with 11 bases aligning to TRBD2. The junction had 8 bases not matched to a gene; V was cut back by 5 bases and J by 6 bases. The CDR3 is 16 residues long. Germline V gives CDR1 PRHDT, CDR2 FYEKMQ (reference sequence). The CDR3 region has the DNA TGTGCCAGCAGCCCCCTTAGCGGGAGGGGGTCCGGGGAGCTGTTTTTT. Its translation is CASSPLSGRGSGELFF.

The V gene is TRBV5-1, the J gene TRBJ1-1; D is unclear. Trimming took 1 base from V and 2 from J, leaving 9 bases between them. From germline, CDR1 is SGHRS and CDR2 YFSETQ. This CDR3 contains 14 residues. CDR3 amino acids: CASSLWPPNTEAFF. Written as DNA, the CDR3 is TGCGCCAGCAGCTTGTGGCCGCCTAACACTGAAGCTTTCTTT.

This chain uses TRBV27 with TRBJ2-7, with D possibly being TRBD2 (6 bases). Trimming cost V 2 bases and J 0 bases, with 14 bases left between them. This CDR3 comprises 16 residues. Germline values: CDR1 MNHEY, CDR2 SMNVEV (reference sequence). CDR3 loop: CASSLRGGTLSYEQYF. CDR3 sequence (DNA): TGTGCCAGCAGTTTAAGAGGCGGGACTCTCTCCTACGAGCAGTACTTC.

J is TRBJ2-2 and V is TRBV2; D call uncertain. This CDR3 contains 15 residues. Trimming removed 8 bases at V and 2 bases at J, with 15 bases between. In germline, CDR1 is SNHLY, CDR2 FYNNEI. The CDR3 region is CASAARSVNTGELFF. The CDR3 bases are TGTGCCAGCGCTGCCCGGAGTGTAAACACCGGGGAGCTGTTTTTT.

V and J are TRBV11-2 and TRBJ2-5; no firm D call. The germline V and J ends were trimmed by 1 base and 2 bases, with 2 bases remaining between them. This CDR3 has 12 amino acids. Germline values: CDR1 SGHAT, CDR2 FQNNGV. The CDR3 bases are TGTGCCAGCAGCTTAGCGCAAGAGACCCAGTACTTC. Protein sequence: CASSLAQETQYF.

This clone was seen once. The CDR3 loop reads CASSVGWRTETQYF. CDR3 nucleotides: TGTGCCAGCAGCGTAGGTTGGAGGACCGAGACCCAGTACTTC. The chain carries TRBV9 and TRBJ2-5; possible D gene TRBD2, 5 bases. In germline, CDR1 is SGDLS, CDR2 YYNGEE. V was clipped by 0 bases and J by 5 bases, with 11 bases between them. This CDR3 has 14 amino acids.

J is TRBJ2-5 and V is TRBV6-1; 7 bases map to TRBD1. Unmatched junction bases numbered 3, after V lost 4 bases and J lost 4 bases. This CDR3 comprises 13 residues. Germline CDR1 MNHNS, CDR2 SASEGT. CDR3 DNA: TGTGCCAGCAGTGTAACAGGGGTAGAGACCCAGTACTTC. It translates to CASSVTGVETQYF.

Here the CDR3 reads CASSEDGSTEAFF. CDR3 in DNA: TGTGCCAGCAGTGAAGATGGCAGCACTGAAGCTTTCTTT. This chain uses TRBV6-1 with TRBJ1-1; no definite D call. The V end was cut by 1 base, the J end by 4 bases, with 7 bases between. CDR3 length equals 13 residues. The germline CDR1 and CDR2 sequences are MNHNS and SASEGT.

This chain links TRBV7-9 with TRBJ2-1; 10 bases are a match to TRBD2. Germline assignment: CDR1 SEHNR and CDR2 FQNEAQ (reference sequence). The CDR3 has 16 amino acids. The trim removed 2 bases at V and 7 bases at J, leaving 8 bases unmatched. CDR3 nucleotides: TGTGCCAGCAGCTTATCTCTAGCGGGAGTCGGGAATGAGCAGTTCTTC. As protein: CASSLSLAGVGNEQFF.

The rearrangement joins TRBV6-1 to TRBJ1-1; TRBD1 agrees at 9 bases. Germline CDR1 MNHNS, CDR2 SASEGT. This CDR3 region has 17 residues. V dropped 4 bases and J dropped 0; count of bases not matched to a gene: 9. The CDR3 is CASSAGQGYYLNTEAFF. The CDR3 DNA follows: TGTGCCAGCAGTGCCGGACAGGGGTATTACCTGAACACTGAAGCTTTCTTT.

This clone was found once. V and J are TRBV28 and TRBJ1-1; D is possibly TRBD1 (5 bases). CDR3 length: 16 amino acids. Trimming cost V 3 bases and J 0 bases, with 14 bases left between them. Germline V gene lookup returns CDR1 MDHEN and CDR2 SYDVKM. The CDR3 protein is CASSLGGFVVNTEAFF. CDR3 bases: TGTGCCAGCAGTTTGGGGGGGTTTGTGGTGAACACTGAAGCTTTCTTT.

The chain couples TRBV5-1 to TRBJ2-2; TRBD2 matches 7 bases. Germline-derived CDR1 and CDR2 are SGHRS and YFSETQ. V was pared by 6 bases and J by 5 bases, with 10 bases of the junction left unmatched. The CDR3 contains 15 residues. The CDR3 loop reads CASKRGSGWTGELFF. Here the CDR3 DNA reads TGCGCCAGCAAGAGGGGTAGCGGGTGGACCGGGGAGCTGTTTTTT. Using reference TRBV5-1 and TRBJ2-2 for the parts outside the CDR3, the full variable domain is KAGVTQTPRYLIKTRGQQVTLSCSPISGHRSVSWYQQTPGQGLQFLFEYFSETQRNKGNFPGRFSGRQFSNSRSEMNVSTLELGDSALYLCASKRGSGWTGELFFGEGSRLTVL.

The J gene is TRBJ2-1, the V gene TRBV6-5; 10 bases are a match to TRBD2. Trimming at V came to 4 bases and at J to 6 bases, leaving 3 bases not matched to a gene. Germline loops: CDR1 MNHEY, CDR2 SVGAGI. CDR3 length equals 14 residues. The chain's CDR3 is CASSSSGSSNEQFF. The CDR3 nucleotides read TGTGCCAGCAGTTCTAGCGGGAGCTCCAATGAGCAGTTCTTC.

The chain is built from TRBV5-1 and TRBJ2-2; 7 bases line up with TRBD2. Looked up from germline, CDR1 is SGHRS and CDR2 is YFSETQ. Trimming at V came to 0 bases and at J to 6 bases, leaving 5 bases not matched to a gene. This CDR3 comprises 15 residues. DNA of the CDR3: TGCGCCAGCAGCTTGGTACTAGCGCCCTCCGGGGAGCTGTTTTTT. This sequence encodes CASSLVLAPSGELFF.

This clone was detected only a few times. J is TRBJ2-7 and V is TRBV6-1; 9 positions match TRBD1. With V trimmed by 4 bases and J by 0 bases, 10 bases remained unmatched. CDR1 is MNHNS and CDR2 is SASEGT in the germline V gene. This CDR3 region has 17 residues. CDR3 in DNA: TGTGCCAGCAGTGGGAACCGGGACAGGGCCTTCTCCTACGAGCAGTACTTC. As protein: CASSGNRDRAFSYEQYF.

This sequence joins TRBV2 and TRBJ2-4, with 9 bases matching TRBD2. V lost 5 bases and J lost 9; bases outside the gene matches: 8. This CDR3 has 14 amino acids. Germline values: CDR1 SNHLY, CDR2 FYNNEI. The CDR3 is CASSYLRTSVIQYF. DNA of the CDR3: TGTGCCAGCAGTTACCTCCGGACTAGCGTCATTCAGTACTTC.

The CDR3 DNA follows: TGTGCCAGCAGTTTGGGAGACAGGGGGCCGTACGAGCAGTACTTC. Residues: CASSLGDRGPYEQYF. The V call is TRBV13, the J call TRBJ2-7; 10 nucleotides agree with TRBD1. The germline gives CDR1 PRHDT, CDR2 FYEKMQ (reference sequence). J gave up 4 bases and V 6 bases, and 9 bases lay outside the gene matches. The CDR3 has 15 residues.

This chain links TRBV29-1 with TRBJ2-5; D unresolved. V gave up 6 bases and J gave up 4 bases, with 15 bases separating them. The CDR3 runs 13 residues. In germline, CDR1 is SQVTM, CDR2 ANQGSEA. The CDR3 reads CSVAEVGSETQYF. For the CDR3, the DNA is TGCAGCGTGGCCGAGGTCGGTTCAGAGACCCAGTACTTC.

This clone was recorded once. The rearrangement joins TRBV4-1 to TRBJ2-3; the match to TRBD2 covers 11 bases. This CDR3 is built from 16 residues. Germline CDR1 MGHRA, CDR2 YSYEKL. The J segment lost 3 bases and the V segment lost 4 bases, leaving 6 bases of the junction unmatched. This CDR3 is CASSPLSGRVTDTQYF. DNA for the CDR3: TGCGCCAGCAGCCCTCTTAGCGGGAGGGTTACAGATACGCAGTATTTT.

V usage is TRBV5-1 and J usage is TRBJ2-1; TRBD1 aligns across 8 bases. The length of the CDR3 is 16 residues. Germline V lookup: CDR1 SGHRS, CDR2 YFSETQ. The trim removed 4 bases at V and 0 bases at J, leaving 6 bases unmatched. For the CDR3, the DNA is TGCGCCAGCAGCGCGACAGGGGACAGCTCCTACAATGAGCAGTTCTTC. It yields the protein CASSATGDSSYNEQFF.

The rearrangement joins TRBV6-4 to TRBJ2-1; 7 bases line up with TRBD1. With 0 bases clipped from V and 7 bases from J, the junction kept 0 bases outside the gene matches. Germline V gene lookup returns CDR1 MRHNA and CDR2 SNTAGT. There are 13 residues in the CDR3. CDR3 sequence (DNA): TGTGCCAGCAGTGACTCGGACAGGAATGAGCAGTTCTTC. It codes for CASSDSDRNEQFF.

The table lists this clone with a few counts. The genes are TRBV7-9 and TRBJ2-3; possibly TRBD2 for D (5 bases). The V gene lost 6 bases and the J gene lost 5 bases, with 18 bases spanning the gap. In germline, CDR1 is SEHNR, CDR2 FQNEAQ (reference sequence). CDR3 length: 15 amino acids. The CDR3 here is CASSLDPWRVDTQYF. The CDR3 DNA follows: TGTGCCAGCAGTCTGGACCCCTGGCGGGTAGATACGCAGTATTTT.

The V call is TRBV7-6, the J call TRBJ2-7; TRBD2 matches at 7 bases. CDR1 is SGHVS and CDR2 is FNYEAQ in the germline V gene. V shed 5 bases, J shed 5 bases, and the junction held 9 bases outside the gene matches. The CDR3 loop spans 14 amino acids. The CDR3 DNA sequence: TGTGCCAGCAGCACACGGGGAGGGGTGGACGAGCAGTACTTC. Protein sequence: CASSTRGGVDEQYF.